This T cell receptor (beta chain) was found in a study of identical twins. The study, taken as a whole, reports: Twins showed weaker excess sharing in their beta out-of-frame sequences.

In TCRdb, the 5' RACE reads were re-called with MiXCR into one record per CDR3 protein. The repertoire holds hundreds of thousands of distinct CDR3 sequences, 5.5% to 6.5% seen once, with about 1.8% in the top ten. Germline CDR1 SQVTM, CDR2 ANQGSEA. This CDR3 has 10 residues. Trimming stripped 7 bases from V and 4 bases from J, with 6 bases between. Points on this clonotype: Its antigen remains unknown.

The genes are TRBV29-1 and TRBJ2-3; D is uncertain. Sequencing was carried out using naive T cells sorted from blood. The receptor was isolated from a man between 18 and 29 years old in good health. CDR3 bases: TGCAGCGGGGTTGCAGATACGCAGTATTTT. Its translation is CSGVADTQYF.